This T cell receptor beta chain derives from a study of CD8+ T cells in alopecia areata. Reverse transcription of extracted RNA yielded cDNA, which provided the sequencing template. TCRdb keeps only in-frame clones here, not all; method: immunoSEQ multiplex PCR. Among hundreds of thousands of clones, approximately 61% were seen once, and the ten largest hold just over 0.45%. V lost 4 bases, J lost 7 bases, and 4 bases lay in between. Germline CDR1 reads SNHLY; CDR2 reads FYNNEI. This CDR3 contains 11 residues. In its sample, this clone was seen a few times. This TCR derives from a human donor with alopecia areata. This chain uses TRBV2 with TRBJ1-4; no clear D. Here the sequenced sample was CD4+ T cells sorted from blood, taken at week 0. Written as DNA, the CDR3 is TGTGCCAGCAGTGTGGGTGAAAAACTGTTTTTT. Its protein product is CASSVGEKLFF.